These 8 T cell receptor beta chains share one sample of origin, sequenced in a study of shared clonotypes between healthy human individuals. Sequenced by immunoSEQ multiplex PCR; TCRdb stores in-frame clones only, minus some. The sample records over 950,000 clones, roughly 80% being singletons. Sequencing input: memory CD4+ T cells from PBMCs. Subset in this sample: CD45RA-negative fraction. Receptor source: a man younger than 30 in good health. Some clones in this sample may be carry-over from other donors' samples.

This clone turned up a few times. The chain employs TRBV7-9 and TRBJ1-6, with 7 positions matching TRBD1. CDR1 is SEHNR and CDR2 is FQNEAQ in the germline V gene (reference sequence). This CDR3 contains 15 residues. Losses at the gene ends were 5 bases for V and 13 bases for J; bases not matched to a gene: 14. CDR3 sequence (DNA): TGTGCCAGCAGCCCCGGGACAGATTCTTTGGGTCCCCTCCACTTT. It yields the protein CASSPGTDSLGPLHF. Variable domain in full (rest from reference TRBV7-9 and TRBJ1-6): DTGVSQNPRHKITKRGQNVTFRCDPISEHNRLYWYRQTLGQGPEFLTYFQNEAQLEKSRLLSDRFSAERPKGSFSTLEIQRTEQGDSAMYLCASSPGTDSLGPLHFGNGTRLTVT.

The chain couples TRBV15 to TRBJ1-5, with D perhaps matching TRBD1 (5 bases). The CDR3 is 19 amino acids. Germline V lookup: CDR1 LNHNV, CDR2 YYDKDF (reference sequence). Trimming removed 0 bases from V and 2 bases from J, with 20 bases in between. CDR3 protein: CATSRDYSKRGAGNQPQHF. CDR3 sequence (DNA): TGTGCCACCAGCAGAGATTATTCGAAAAGGGGAGCCGGCAATCAGCCCCAGCATTTT.

This rearrangement joins TRBV28 to TRBJ1-4, with 11 bases lining up with TRBD1. Losses at the gene ends were 0 bases for V and 3 bases for J; bases not matched to a gene: 3. CDR3 size: 17 residues. CDR1 is MDHEN and CDR2 is SYDVKM in the germline V gene. The CDR3, as DNA: TGTGCCAGCAGTTTATGGGACAGGGGGCGGGCTAATGAAAAACTGTTTTTT. Translated, it gives CASSLWDRGRANEKLFF.

The chain carries TRBV30 and TRBJ1-2, with 7 bases matching TRBD1. This CDR3 region has 13 residues. The V gene's germline CDR1 is GTSNPN and CDR2 SVGIG (reference sequence). V was pared by 4 bases and J by 3 bases, with 5 bases of the junction left unmatched. Here the CDR3 DNA reads TGTGCCTGGACAAGGGGGCAGGACTATGGCTACACCTTC. Encoded protein: CAWTRGQDYGYTF.

Comment on this clone: In the same sample, other DNA sequences code for this CDR3. The rearrangement uses TRBV2 and TRBJ2-1; D unclear. V lost 6 bases and J lost 4, with 4 bases in between. In germline, CDR1 is SNHLY, CDR2 FYNNEI. The CDR3 length is 11 residues. The CDR3 here is CASSQYNEQFF. The CDR3 nucleotides are TGTGCCAGCAGCCAATACAATGAGCAGTTCTTC.

The chain uses TRBV7-8 and TRBJ1-5; TRBD1 might be the D (5 bases). V was shortened by 5 bases and J by 8 bases, with 19 bases between the two germline ends. This CDR3 is built from 15 residues. Germline V CDR1 and CDR2: SGHVS, FQNEAQ. CDR3 sequence (DNA): TGTGCCAGCAGCAAGGGGCCTGGGACCCGAGAGCCCCAGCATTTT. This encodes CASSKGPGTREPQHF.

The chain recombines TRBV7-2 with TRBJ2-3, with a weak D call TRBD1 (5 bases). Between the trimmed V and J ends, which lost 5 bases and 2 bases, there was a span of 14 bases. This CDR3 has 15 residues. Germline V CDR1 and CDR2: SGHTA, FQGNSA. This CDR3 reads CASSPQGSNTDTQYF. The CDR3 DNA follows: TGTGCCAGCAGCCCCCAGGGTTCCAACACAGATACGCAGTATTTT.

V and J are TRBV19 and TRBJ2-3; either TRBD1 or TRBD2 may supply D (5 bases each). CDR1 and CDR2 from the germline V gene are LNHDA and SQIVND (reference sequence). The CDR3 contains 16 residues. V gave up 3 bases and J gave up 5 bases, with 18 bases separating them. In DNA, the CDR3 is TGTGCCAGTAGTATTGACAACACGGGACCCCTAGATACGCAGTATTTT. The encoded protein is CASSIDNTGPLDTQYF.